A single sample gave rise to the 15 T cell receptor beta chains below, sequenced in a study of T cell responses to AZD1222 COVID-19 vaccine (dated by TCRdb to the early 2020s). According to the study, the label for this sample's time point signals: baseline before first vaccination. Preparation of the library involved the immunoSEQ multiplex PCR assay. Here the immuneACCESS table is served through TCRdb, limited to in-frame sequences with V and J called. Missing clones are a known gap in these copies; in checked studies unresolved V genes cover under half, and the rest lacks a known reason. The sample table contains under 150,000 clones; only one count was recorded for over 75% of them. Clones ranked in the top ten supply roughly 8% of the sample. The specimen comprised peripheral blood, sampled on day 0 of AZD1222 vaccination. All receptors derive from an adult in good health.

V and J are TRBV19 and TRBJ2-2, with 9 bases matching TRBD2. Per the germline V gene, CDR1 is LNHDA and CDR2 is SQIVND (reference sequence). The CDR3 has 15 residues. V shed 4 bases and J 7 bases; nucleotides not matched to a gene: 7. CDR3 in amino acids: CASSTGLALGGELFF. The CDR3 DNA reads as TGTGCCAGTAGTACCGGACTAGCGTTAGGCGGGGAGCTGTTTTTT.

The V call is TRBV6-5, the J call TRBJ1-6; TRBD1 might be the D (5 bases). CDR1 and CDR2 from the germline V gene are MNHEY and SVGAGI. Trimming stripped 7 bases from V and 9 bases from J, with 13 bases between. The CDR3 runs to 13 residues. The CDR3 DNA reads as TGTGCCAGCACCCAGGGCGGAGGTTCACCCCTCCACTTT. It yields the protein CASTQGGGSPLHF.

The J gene is TRBJ2-7, the V gene TRBV27; possibly TRBD1 for D (7 bases). The V end was cut by 1 base, the J end by 5 bases, with 18 bases between. This CDR3 is built from 16 residues. CDR1 is MNHEY, CDR2 SMNVEV, per germline (reference sequence). The CDR3 region has the DNA TGTGCCAGCAGTTTATTCTCGGGCAGGGGGAGGAACGAGCAGTACTTC. It yields the protein CASSLFSGRGRNEQYF.

The V and J genes are TRBV3-1 (or the pseudogene TRBV3-2) and TRBJ2-7; D gene ambiguous. From germline, CDR1 is LGHDT and CDR2 YNNKEL (reference sequence). CDR3 size: 12 residues. Trimming left V 1 base short and J 2 bases short, with 3 bases between. The CDR3 nucleotides read TGTGCCAGCAGCCAAGGCCCCTACGAGCAGTACTTC. Amino acid sequence: CASSQGPYEQYF.

This clone was recorded only once. The chain is built from TRBV5-1 and TRBJ1-4; perhaps TRBD1 as D (6 bases). The V gene's germline CDR1 is SGHRS and CDR2 YFSETQ. CDR3 length equals 14 residues. V lost 5 bases and J 7 bases, leaving 15 bases between the germline ends. The CDR3 sequence: CASRIQGPSEKLFF. The CDR3 DNA sequence: TGCGCCAGCAGGATACAGGGCCCAAGTGAAAAACTGTTTTTT. The full variable domain, completed using reference TRBV5-1 and TRBJ1-4, is KAGVTQTPRYLIKTRGQQVTLSCSPISGHRSVSWYQQTPGQGLQFLFEYFSETQRNKGNFPGRFSGRQFSNSRSEMNVSTLELGDSALYLCASRIQGPSEKLFFGSGTQLSVL.

The J gene is TRBJ1-2, the V gene TRBV7-9; TRBD1 is a possible D gene (6 bases). V was trimmed by 4 bases and J by 2 bases, leaving 11 bases between them. This CDR3 is built from 14 residues. Germline values: CDR1 SEHNR, CDR2 FQNEAQ (reference sequence). The CDR3 protein is CASSSQGYNYGYTF. CDR3 nucleotides: TGTGCCAGCAGCTCCCAGGGGTACAACTATGGCTACACCTTC.

J is TRBJ1-2 and V is TRBV6-4; D may be TRBD1 (6 bases). Germline CDR1 MRHNA, CDR2 SNTAGT. Trimming left V 4 bases short and J 6 bases short, with 12 bases between. There are 13 residues in the CDR3. CDR3 loop: CASSASGEHGYTF. In DNA form, the CDR3 reads TGTGCCAGCAGTGCCTCAGGGGAACATGGCTACACCTTC.

The chain couples TRBV7-9 to TRBJ1-1, with 7 bases identical to TRBD1. CDR3 size: 18 residues. Looked up from germline, CDR1 is SEHNR and CDR2 is FQNEAQ (reference sequence). After removal of 4 bases from V and 6 bases from J, the junction contained 20 bases not matched to a gene. This chain's CDR3 is CASSSTPGTDRGGAEAFF. In nucleotides, the CDR3 is TGTGCCAGCAGCTCAACTCCCGGGACAGACCGGGGGGGGGCTGAAGCTTTCTTT.

The chain employs TRBV3-1 (or the pseudogene TRBV3-2) and TRBJ2-6; no firm D call. The ends were cut back, 4 bases at V and 4 bases at J, with 17 bases in the middle. Germline V gene data show CDR1 as LGHDT and CDR2 as YNNKEL (reference sequence). This CDR3 comprises 17 residues. The CDR3 is CASSRIQTPEGANVLTF. The CDR3, as DNA: TGTGCCAGCAGCCGCATCCAAACGCCCGAGGGGGCCAACGTCCTGACTTTC.

The chain links TRBV7-3 to TRBJ2-1, with 8 bases fitting TRBD2. Germline values: CDR1 SGHTA, CDR2 FQGTGA. The length of the CDR3 is 15 residues. Unmatched junction bases numbered 5, after V lost 0 bases and J lost 7 bases. The CDR3 nucleotides are TGTGCCAGCAGCTTAACGGCGGGAGGAATTAATGAGCAGTTCTTC. Residues: CASSLTAGGINEQFF.

V gene TRBV27 combines with J gene TRBJ1-1; D unresolved. Trimming removed 5 bases from V and 7 bases from J, with 17 bases in between. CDR3 length equals 14 residues. Per germline, CDR1 MNHEY and CDR2 SMNVEV (reference sequence). The DNA of the CDR3 is TGTGCCAGCAGTCCCATACCTTTCTCGGGTGAAGCTTTCTTT. It specifies CASSPIPFSGEAFF.

This chain links TRBV7-8 with TRBJ1-2; D is uncertain. Germline loops: CDR1 SGHVS, CDR2 FQNEAQ. The CDR3 is 14 amino acids. V lost 5 bases, J lost 2 bases, and 12 bases lay in between. CDR3 residues: CASSQRASNYGYTF. In DNA, the CDR3 is TGTGCCAGCAGCCAAAGGGCGTCCAACTATGGCTACACCTTC.

J is TRBJ1-2 and V is TRBV5-6; no clear D gene. CDR1 is SGHDT, CDR2 YYEEEE, per germline. The CDR3 has 13 residues. V was shortened by 0 bases and J by 7 bases, with 10 bases between the two germline ends. The CDR3 region is CASSLEPASGYTF. As DNA, the CDR3 is TGTGCCAGCAGCTTGGAGCCAGCTTCTGGCTACACCTTC.

The sample holds a few counts of this clone. The V call is TRBV2, the J call TRBJ1-1; D not certain. The CDR3 is made up of 13 amino acids. Germline V CDR1 and CDR2: SNHLY, FYNNEI. Between the trimmed V and J ends, which lost 2 bases and 1 base, there was a span of 5 bases. This CDR3 is CASSEFENTEAFF. The CDR3 DNA reads TGTGCCAGCAGTGAATTCGAGAACACTGAAGCTTTCTTT. The whole variable domain, filled in from reference TRBV2 and TRBJ1-1, reads EPEVTQTPSHQVTQMGQEVILRCVPISNHLYFYWYRQILGQKVEFLVSFYNNEISEKSEIFDDQFSVERPDGSNFTLKIRSTKLEDSAMYFCASSEFENTEAFFGQGTRLTVV.

The CDR3 bases are TGTGCCAGCAGTTCCTGGCCTCTACCAATAGCGGGTAAAGAGACCCAGTACTTC. Translating gives CASSSWPLPIAGKETQYF. The chain uses TRBV11-2 and TRBJ2-5; 7 nucleotides align to TRBD2. The CDR3 covers 18 residues. Trimming cost V 6 bases and J 3 bases; bases outside gene matches: 19. Germline-derived CDR1 and CDR2 are SGHAT and FQNNGV.